The 27 T cell receptor beta chains given below trace back to one sample, sequenced in a study of blood T cell repertoires in COVID-19 (dated by TCRdb to between 2020 and 2021). Library generation was performed with the immunoSEQ multiplex PCR assay. Entries here come from immuneACCESS through TCRdb and include only in-frame sequences with V and J called. Some clones fail to appear in such tables; in the studies checked, an unresolved V gene covers under half of the shortfall, and the cause of the remainder is unknown. Present in this sample are about 250,000 clones, 85% to 90% of which were seen just once. The ten biggest clones cover under 3% of the sample. The sample was PBMCs or T cells enriched from blood (not recorded which). All receptors derive from a woman younger than 35 who had recovered from COVID-19.

The CDR3 here is CAWSGDSNQPQHF. CDR3 DNA sequence: TGTGCCTGGAGCGGGGACAGTAATCAGCCCCAGCATTTT. The genes are TRBV30 and TRBJ1-5; TRBD1 agrees at 7 bases. Germline V lookup: CDR1 GTSNPN, CDR2 SVGIG (reference sequence). V lost 3 bases, J lost 4 bases, and 3 bases stayed unmatched. The CDR3 contains 13 residues.

This clone was counted between two and nine times. The chain employs TRBV7-9 and TRBJ1-1; 9 positions agree with TRBD1. Trimming took 5 bases from V and 1 from J; bases not matched to a gene: 2. In germline, CDR1 is SEHNR, CDR2 FQNEAQ (reference sequence). CDR3 length: 14 residues. CDR3 in DNA: TGTGCCAGCAGCACGGGACAGGGGAACACTGAAGCTTTCTTT. Translating gives CASSTGQGNTEAFF.

The sample holds one count of this clone. The chain is built from TRBV18 and TRBJ2-2, with 7 bases fitting TRBD1. Germline V gene sequence: CDR1 KGHSH, CDR2 LQKENI. Unmatched junction bases numbered 5, after V lost 3 bases and J lost 7 bases. The CDR3 has 14 amino acids. CDR3 region: CASSPQGEGGELFF. DNA for the CDR3: TGTGCCAGCTCACCTCAGGGGGAAGGCGGGGAGCTGTTTTTT. The whole variable domain, remainder taken from reference TRBV18 and TRBJ2-2, is NAGVMQNPRHLVRRRGQEARLRCSPMKGHSHVYWYRQLPEEGLKFMVYLQKENIIDESGMPKERFSAEFPKEGPSILRIQQVVRGDSAAYFCASSPQGEGGELFFGEGSRLTVL.

V and J are TRBV5-1 and TRBJ2-2; 11 positions match TRBD1. The CDR3 contains 20 residues. With 3 bases clipped from V and 2 bases from J, the junction kept 15 bases outside the gene matches. Per germline, CDR1 SGHRS and CDR2 YFSETQ. CDR3 sequence: CASSSIWTLGTGGNTGELFF. CDR3 in DNA: TGCGCCAGCAGCTCTATTTGGACACTCGGGACAGGGGGTAACACCGGGGAGCTGTTTTTT. Together with reference TRBV5-1 and TRBJ2-2, the CDR3 gives the full variable domain: KAGVTQTPRYLIKTRGQQVTLSCSPISGHRSVSWYQQTPGQGLQFLFEYFSETQRNKGNFPGRFSGRQFSNSRSEMNVSTLELGDSALYLCASSSIWTLGTGGNTGELFFGEGSRLTVL.

The CDR3 bases are TGCGCCAGCAGCGGGGGTTTCACCGGGGAGCTGTTTTTT. Protein product: CASSGGFTGELFF. This rearrangement joins TRBV10-2 to TRBJ2-2; a possible D gene is TRBD2 (6 bases). Deletions cut 6 bases from V and 4 bases from J, with 9 bases between. The germline V gene encodes CDR1 WSHSY and CDR2 SAAADI. The length of the CDR3 is 13 residues.

This chain links TRBV6-5 with TRBJ1-1; D gene unclear. Germline V gives CDR1 MNHEY, CDR2 SVGAGI. This CDR3 has 13 amino acids. V lost 0 bases and J 3 bases, leaving 5 bases between the germline ends. The CDR3 sequence: CASSYSPYTEAFF. Written as DNA, the CDR3 is TGTGCCAGCAGTTACTCTCCTTACACTGAAGCTTTCTTT.

This rearrangement joins TRBV6-1 to TRBJ2-1; TRBD2 might be the D (5 bases). CDR1 is MNHNS and CDR2 is SASEGT in the germline V gene. CDR3 length: 13 residues. The ends were cut back, 0 bases at V and 9 bases at J, with 9 bases in the middle. The DNA for the CDR3 is TGTGCCAGCAGTGAAGCGGAGGTAGGTGAGCAGTTCTTC. Its protein is CASSEAEVGEQFF.

The table lists this clone with a few counts. The J gene is TRBJ2-7, the V gene TRBV27; maybe TRBD1 (5 bases). This CDR3 is built from 13 residues. V dropped 6 bases and J dropped 1 base, with 10 bases sitting between them. Germline V lookup: CDR1 MNHEY, CDR2 SMNVEV (reference sequence). CDR3 sequence (DNA): TGTGCCAGCAGGGACATCCTTTCCTACGAGCAGTACTTC. It translates to CASRDILSYEQYF.

The chain has TRBV15 and TRBJ1-2; no clear D. CDR3 size: 12 residues. In germline, CDR1 is LNHNV, CDR2 YYDKDF (reference sequence). The V end lost 0 bases, the J end lost 6 bases, and 5 bases lay between the germline ends. The CDR3 is CATSREGDGYTF. DNA for the CDR3: TGTGCCACCAGCAGAGAAGGAGATGGCTACACCTTC.

The chain has TRBV6-5 and TRBJ2-7, with TRBD1 identical over 7 bases. The V gene end was trimmed by 0 bases and the J gene end by 2 bases; junction bases not matched to a gene: 4. Germline CDR1 MNHEY, CDR2 SVGAGI. The CDR3 is 15 amino acids. The CDR3 region has the DNA TGTGCCAGCAGTTACTCGACAGGGATCACCTACGAGCAGTACTTC. Encoded protein: CASSYSTGITYEQYF.

The rearrangement links TRBV5-1 to TRBJ1-6, with 10 bases matching TRBD1. Germline V gene sequence: CDR1 SGHRS, CDR2 YFSETQ. There are 15 residues in the CDR3. V lost 4 bases and J lost 6; bases outside the gene matches: 4. The CDR3 region has the DNA TGCGCCAGCAGCCACCGGGACAGGGGTAATTCACCCCTCCACTTT. As protein: CASSHRDRGNSPLHF. The variable domain in full, completed from reference TRBV5-1 and TRBJ1-6, reads KAGVTQTPRYLIKTRGQQVTLSCSPISGHRSVSWYQQTPGQGLQFLFEYFSETQRNKGNFPGRFSGRQFSNSRSEMNVSTLELGDSALYLCASSHRDRGNSPLHFGNGTRLTVT.

The rearrangement links TRBV29-1 to TRBJ1-2, with 8 nucleotides matching TRBD1. V was clipped by 7 bases and J by 6 bases; unmatched bases: 10. CDR3 length: 13 amino acids. The V gene's germline CDR1 is SQVTM and CDR2 ANQGSEA. The CDR3 coding sequence is TGCAGCGGGGGACAGGCTAGCGAAGATGGCTACACCTTC. Amino acids: CSGGQASEDGYTF.

V usage is TRBV14 and J usage is TRBJ1-1; D remains ambiguous. The CDR3 loop spans 15 amino acids. V was cut by 4 bases and J by 7 bases, with 19 bases left in between. Germline V gives CDR1 SGHDN, CDR2 FVKESK. Here the CDR3 reads CASSLRGYMSHEAFF. The DNA of the CDR3 is TGTGCCAGCAGCCTAAGAGGGTACATGAGCCATGAAGCTTTCTTT.

The chain links TRBV5-7 to TRBJ1-5; no firm D call. TRBV5-7 is an ORF, and what it does is uncertain. Trimming left V 4 bases short and J 1 base short, with 12 bases between. This CDR3 is built from 15 residues. This CDR3 is CASSPEYLSNQPQHF. CDR3 DNA: TGTGCCAGCAGCCCAGAATACCTGAGCAATCAGCCCCAGCATTTT.

V and J are TRBV6-9 and TRBJ2-3, with a possible D match to TRBD2 (6 bases). The germline CDR1 and CDR2 sequences are MNHGY and SVAAGI. The ends were cut back, 7 bases at V and 4 bases at J, with 18 bases in the middle. The CDR3 sequence is 15 residues long. The CDR3 spells CASTKDRRRADTQYF. CDR3 in DNA: TGTGCCAGCACCAAAGACCGGCGGAGGGCAGATACGCAGTATTTT.

The chain employs TRBV19 and TRBJ1-2; D might be TRBD1 (5 bases). This CDR3 is 15 amino acids long. V was clipped by 5 bases and J by 1 base, with 14 bases between them. Looked up from germline, CDR1 is LNHDA and CDR2 is SQIVND (reference sequence). CDR3 region: CASSGESQGNYGYTF. DNA for the CDR3: TGTGCCAGTAGTGGAGAATCGCAGGGTAACTATGGCTACACCTTC.

This clone was detected only a few times. This chain connects TRBV11-2 to TRBJ2-7, with a tentative D call TRBD2 (7 bases). This CDR3 region has 16 residues. Germline V CDR1 and CDR2: SGHAT, FQNNGV. V was cut by 1 base and J by 1 base, with 14 bases left in between. CDR3 nucleotide sequence: TGTGCCAGCAGCTTAGGGTGGGGGGGCAGTTCCTACGAGCAGTACTTC. It is translated as CASSLGWGGSSYEQYF.

V is TRBV20-1 and J is TRBJ1-2; D may be TRBD1 (6 bases). The CDR3 sequence is 11 residues long. Germline CDR1 DFQATT, CDR2 SNEGSKA (reference sequence). The CDR3 spells CMPGHHYGYTF. CDR3 DNA: TGCATGCCGGGACACCACTATGGCTACACCTTC.

The genes are TRBV12-3 or TRBV12-4 and TRBJ2-1, with D possibly matching TRBD1 (6 bases). V was shortened by 3 bases and J by 7 bases, with 10 bases between the two germline ends. This CDR3 region has 13 residues. The CDR3 loop reads CASSFPGANEQFF. CDR3 DNA sequence: TGTGCCAGCAGTTTCCCAGGGGCGAATGAGCAGTTCTTC.

The gene calls are TRBV7-9 and TRBJ2-4, with 8 bases that match TRBD1. V lost 1 base to trimming and J lost 2 bases; unmatched junction nucleotides: 7. In germline, CDR1 is SEHNR, CDR2 FQNEAQ (reference sequence). The CDR3 sequence is 17 residues long. The CDR3 DNA sequence: TGTGCCAGCAGCTTAGACGCGGACAGGGCTTCCAAAAACATTCAGTACTTC. It yields the protein CASSLDADRASKNIQYF.

A few counts support this clone. The V call is TRBV7-6, the J call TRBJ1-2, with 10 bases aligning to TRBD1. CDR3 size: 15 residues. Germline V gene lookup returns CDR1 SGHVS and CDR2 FNYEAQ. The V gene end was trimmed by 2 bases and the J gene end by 4 bases; junction bases not matched to a gene: 4. Here the CDR3 DNA reads TGTGCCAGCAGCTTAAGTGGACAGGGGGGCTATGGCTACACCTTC. Translating gives CASSLSGQGGYGYTF. Looking up the rest from reference TRBV7-6 and TRBJ1-2 gives the full variable domain: GAGVSQSPRYKVTKRGQDVALRCDPISGHVSLYWYRQALGQGPEFLTYFNYEAQQDKSGLPNDRFSAERPEGSISTLTIQRTEQRDSAMYRCASSLSGQGGYGYTFGSGTRLTVV.

The table lists this clone with a few counts. The chain uses TRBV5-1 and TRBJ1-4, with D hard to call. Germline lookup yields CDR1 SGHRS and CDR2 YFSETQ. CDR3 size: 13 residues. V lost 4 bases and J lost 8, with 12 bases in between. The DNA for the CDR3 is TGCGCCAGCAGCCTTGGAGGGAGCGAAAAACTGTTTTTT. Protein: CASSLGGSEKLFF. Together with reference TRBV5-1 and TRBJ1-4, the CDR3 gives the full variable domain: KAGVTQTPRYLIKTRGQQVTLSCSPISGHRSVSWYQQTPGQGLQFLFEYFSETQRNKGNFPGRFSGRQFSNSRSEMNVSTLELGDSALYLCASSLGGSEKLFFGSGTQLSVL.

The chain carries TRBV5-6 and TRBJ2-5, with D maybe TRBD2 (6 bases). This CDR3 is built from 16 residues. Per the germline V gene, CDR1 is SGHDT and CDR2 is YYEEEE. V lost 4 bases and J lost 2, with 18 bases in between. The CDR3 is CASSTPPGLIQETQYF. The CDR3, as DNA: TGTGCCAGCAGCACCCCGCCGGGACTGATACAAGAGACCCAGTACTTC.

The J gene is TRBJ2-5, the V gene TRBV5-8; 11 positions agree with TRBD2. Trimming removed 4 bases from V and 2 bases from J; junction bases left unmatched: 13. Germline-derived CDR1 and CDR2 are SGHTS and YDEGEE. The CDR3 has 18 amino acids. The chain's CDR3 is CASSLGATSGGQQETQYF. The CDR3 region has the DNA TGTGCCAGCAGCCTGGGGGCCACTAGCGGGGGTCAACAAGAGACCCAGTACTTC.

This chain links TRBV7-9 with TRBJ2-5, with D perhaps matching TRBD1 (5 bases). The V gene's germline CDR1 is SEHNR and CDR2 FQNEAQ (reference sequence). V lost 3 bases, J lost 3 bases, and 14 bases lay in between. This CDR3 spans 15 amino acids. The CDR3 reads CASSLQGFSEETQYF. In nucleotides, the CDR3 is TGTGCCAGCAGCTTGCAGGGATTCTCCGAAGAGACCCAGTACTTC.

The chain employs TRBV24-1 and TRBJ2-1; 9 bases are shared with TRBD1. V shed 3 bases, J shed 6 bases, and the junction held 5 bases outside the gene matches. CDR1 KGHDR and CDR2 SFDVKD come from the germline V gene. The CDR3 consists of 15 residues. In DNA, the CDR3 is TGTGCCACCAGTGATCCCGGGACAGGGCGCAATGAGCAGTTCTTC. Residues: CATSDPGTGRNEQFF.

This clone was recorded only once. The chain joins TRBV6-4 to TRBJ1-6; the D is unclear. The CDR3 consists of 13 residues. V shed 1 base and J shed 7 bases, with 5 bases lying between them. Germline CDR1 reads MRHNA; CDR2 reads SNTAGT. The chain's CDR3 is CASSDFENSPLHF. The DNA for the CDR3 is TGTGCCAGCAGTGACTTTGAGAATTCACCCCTCCACTTT.